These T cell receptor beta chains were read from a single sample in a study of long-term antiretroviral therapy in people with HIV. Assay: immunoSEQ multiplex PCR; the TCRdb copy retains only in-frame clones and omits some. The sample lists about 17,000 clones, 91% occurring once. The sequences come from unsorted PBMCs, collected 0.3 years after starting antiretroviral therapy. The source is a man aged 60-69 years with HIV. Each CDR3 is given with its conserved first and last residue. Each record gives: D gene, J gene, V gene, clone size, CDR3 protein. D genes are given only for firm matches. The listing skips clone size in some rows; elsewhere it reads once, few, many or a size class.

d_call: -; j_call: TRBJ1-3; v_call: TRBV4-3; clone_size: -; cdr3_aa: CASSQDLAAGSGNTIYF
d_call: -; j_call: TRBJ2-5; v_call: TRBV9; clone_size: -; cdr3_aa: CASSPPEVETQYF
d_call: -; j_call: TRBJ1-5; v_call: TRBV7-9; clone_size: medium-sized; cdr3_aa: CASSSTGSGNQPQHF
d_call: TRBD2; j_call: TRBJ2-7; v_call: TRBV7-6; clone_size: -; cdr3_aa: CASSGRVVSGRADYEQYF
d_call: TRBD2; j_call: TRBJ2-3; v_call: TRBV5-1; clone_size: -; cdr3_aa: CASSLIGGAEDTQYF
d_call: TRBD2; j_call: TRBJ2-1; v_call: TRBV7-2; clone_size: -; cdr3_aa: CASSLPTSAGNEQFF
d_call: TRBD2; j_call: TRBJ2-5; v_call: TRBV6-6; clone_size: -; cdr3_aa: CASRLGGAQETQYF
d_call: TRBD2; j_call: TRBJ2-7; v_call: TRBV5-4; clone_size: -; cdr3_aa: CASSIGTSGRTYEQYF
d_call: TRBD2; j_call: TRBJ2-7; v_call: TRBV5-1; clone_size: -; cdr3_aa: CASSWGPSGRAYEQYF
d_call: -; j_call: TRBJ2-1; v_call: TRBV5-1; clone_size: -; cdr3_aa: CASSLSTGGPYNEQFF
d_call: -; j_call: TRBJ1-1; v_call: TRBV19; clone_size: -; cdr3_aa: CASSSPRAGGATATEAFF
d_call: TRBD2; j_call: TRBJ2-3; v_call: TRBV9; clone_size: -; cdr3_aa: CASSAGTSFDTQYF
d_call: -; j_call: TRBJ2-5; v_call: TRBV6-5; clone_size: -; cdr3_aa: CASSYLGDYQETQYF
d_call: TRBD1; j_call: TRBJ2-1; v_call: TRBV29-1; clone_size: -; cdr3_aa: CSVRQGGVNEQFF
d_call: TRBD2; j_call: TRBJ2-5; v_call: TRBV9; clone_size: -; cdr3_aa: CASSVLSSGGAGETQYF
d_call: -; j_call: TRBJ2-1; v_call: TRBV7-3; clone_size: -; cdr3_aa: CASSATEGGTYNEQFF
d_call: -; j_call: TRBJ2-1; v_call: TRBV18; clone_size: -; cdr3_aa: CASSVVSGYNEQFF
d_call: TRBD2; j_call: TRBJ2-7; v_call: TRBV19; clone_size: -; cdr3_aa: CASSIVGGRGYEQYF
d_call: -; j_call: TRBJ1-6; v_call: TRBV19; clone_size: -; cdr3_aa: CASGQLGDSPLHF
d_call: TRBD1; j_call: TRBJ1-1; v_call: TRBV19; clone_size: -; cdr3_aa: CASSILAGTGWMNTEAFF
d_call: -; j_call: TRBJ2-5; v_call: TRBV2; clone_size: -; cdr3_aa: CASSGGFRGQETQYF
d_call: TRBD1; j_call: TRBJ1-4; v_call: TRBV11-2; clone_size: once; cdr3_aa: CASSPLVSGTGSNEKLFF
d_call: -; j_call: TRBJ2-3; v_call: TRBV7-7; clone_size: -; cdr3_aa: CASSSGGTDTQYF
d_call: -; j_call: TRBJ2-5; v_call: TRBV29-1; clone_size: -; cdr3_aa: CSVEEGDETQYF
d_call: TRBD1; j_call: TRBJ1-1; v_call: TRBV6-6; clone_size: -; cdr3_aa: CASKGQLNTEAFF
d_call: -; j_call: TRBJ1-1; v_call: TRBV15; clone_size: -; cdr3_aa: CATSRDAPYEAFF
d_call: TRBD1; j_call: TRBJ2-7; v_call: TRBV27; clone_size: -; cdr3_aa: CASRKAGGLYEQYF
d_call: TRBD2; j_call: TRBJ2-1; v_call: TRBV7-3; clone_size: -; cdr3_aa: CASSPLGTSGRNEQFF
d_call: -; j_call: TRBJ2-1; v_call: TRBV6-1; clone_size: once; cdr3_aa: CASPKDGIGSQFF
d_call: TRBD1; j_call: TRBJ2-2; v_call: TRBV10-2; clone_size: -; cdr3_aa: CASSARQGTGELFF
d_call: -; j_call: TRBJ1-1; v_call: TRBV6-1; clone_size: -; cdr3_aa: CASSEALVTVEAFF
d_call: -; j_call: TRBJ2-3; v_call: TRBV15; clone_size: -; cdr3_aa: CATSRDPVLFTDTQYF
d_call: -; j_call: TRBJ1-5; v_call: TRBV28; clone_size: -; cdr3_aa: CASEVVDGQPQHF
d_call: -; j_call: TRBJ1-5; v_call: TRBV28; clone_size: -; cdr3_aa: CASSLINSGDQPQHF
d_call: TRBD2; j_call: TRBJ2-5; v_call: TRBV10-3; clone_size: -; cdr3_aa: CAISESNLAGGRETQYF
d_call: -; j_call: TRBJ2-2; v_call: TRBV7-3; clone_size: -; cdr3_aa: CASSLTYHLNTGELFF
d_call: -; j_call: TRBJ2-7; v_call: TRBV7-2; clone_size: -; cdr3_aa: CASSPRDSGYEQYF
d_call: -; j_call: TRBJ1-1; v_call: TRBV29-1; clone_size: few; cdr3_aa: CSVEYGGNTEAFF
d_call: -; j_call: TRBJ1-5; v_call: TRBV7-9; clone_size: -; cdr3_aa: CASSLDDSYQPQHF
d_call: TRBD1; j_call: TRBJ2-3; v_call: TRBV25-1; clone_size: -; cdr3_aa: CASSELVTGGADTQYF
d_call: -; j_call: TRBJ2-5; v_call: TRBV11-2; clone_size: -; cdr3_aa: CASSFRHSRFYQETQYF
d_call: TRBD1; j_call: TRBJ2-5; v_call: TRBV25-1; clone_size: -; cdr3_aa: CASSASYSAGGFETQYF
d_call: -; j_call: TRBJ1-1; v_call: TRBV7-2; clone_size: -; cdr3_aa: CASSLVNRADTEAFF
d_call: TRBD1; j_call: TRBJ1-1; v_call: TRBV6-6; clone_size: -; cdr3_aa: CASNLGQGVIEAFF
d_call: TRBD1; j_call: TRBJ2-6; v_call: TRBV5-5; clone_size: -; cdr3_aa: CASSLYGQGAYSGANVLTF
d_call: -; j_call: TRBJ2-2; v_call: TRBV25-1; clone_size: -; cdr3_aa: CASSEFGGGHTGELFF
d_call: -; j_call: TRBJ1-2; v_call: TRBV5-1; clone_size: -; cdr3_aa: CASSLARYGYTF
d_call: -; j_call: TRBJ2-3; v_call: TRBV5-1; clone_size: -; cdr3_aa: CASSIGTDTQYF
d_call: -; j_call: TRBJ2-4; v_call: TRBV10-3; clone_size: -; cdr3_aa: CAIRPGREDIQYF
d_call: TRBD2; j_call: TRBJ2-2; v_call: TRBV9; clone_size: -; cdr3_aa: CASSVGLAGTGELFF
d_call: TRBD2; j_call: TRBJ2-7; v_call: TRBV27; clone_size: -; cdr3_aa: CASSPFVRVGTSGRVFYEQYF
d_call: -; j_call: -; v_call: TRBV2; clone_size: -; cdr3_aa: CASSEYASYEQYF
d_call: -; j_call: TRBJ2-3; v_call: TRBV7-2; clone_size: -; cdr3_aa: CASSSAPLVDTQYF
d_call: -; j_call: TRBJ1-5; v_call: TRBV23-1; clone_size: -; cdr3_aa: CASSLGASGNQPQHF
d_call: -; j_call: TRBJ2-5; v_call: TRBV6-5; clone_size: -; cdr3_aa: CASSYSSGQETQYF
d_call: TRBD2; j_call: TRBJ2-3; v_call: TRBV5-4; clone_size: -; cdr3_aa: CASSTGLAGGRDTQYF
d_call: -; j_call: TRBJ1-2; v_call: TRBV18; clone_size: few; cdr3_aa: CASSPPVERSLGYTF
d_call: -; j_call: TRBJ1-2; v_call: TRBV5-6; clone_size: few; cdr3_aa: CASSFPLDYGYTF
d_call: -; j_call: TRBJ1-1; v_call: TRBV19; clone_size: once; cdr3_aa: CASGQPGRGTEAFF